This record covers a single T cell receptor (beta chain). Its matching antigen is unknown. Autoimmune disease history or systemic immunosuppression was exclusionary. TCRdb keeps only in-frame clones here, not all; method: immunoSEQ multiplex PCR. The table records tens of thousands of clones, about 92% of them present only once. The CDR3 has 17 amino acids. CDR1 SGHNT and CDR2 YYREEE come from the germline V gene (reference sequence). Germline trimming cut 4 bases from V and 2 bases from J; bases unmatched to any gene: 11. The sample is drawn from a study of OX40 agonist ivuxolimab in advanced cancers. Background on the study: Clinicians treated patients with ivuxolimab, an agonistic anti-OX40 (CD134) antibody. The study, taken as a whole, reports: Antigens targeted by the expanded peripheral T cells were not determined.

This clonotype was sampled from an adult with an advanced solid tumor such as melanoma, head and neck, liver or kidney cancer. This sequence joins TRBV5-4 and TRBJ2-1; 8 bases are shared with TRBD2. The source was CD4+ or CD8+ T cells sorted from blood, collected in a trial of the OX40 agonist ivuxolimab. This CDR3 reads CASSTPGLAPTYNEQFF. CDR3 DNA: TGTGCCAGCAGCACGCCCGGACTAGCCCCAACCTACAATGAGCAGTTCTTC.